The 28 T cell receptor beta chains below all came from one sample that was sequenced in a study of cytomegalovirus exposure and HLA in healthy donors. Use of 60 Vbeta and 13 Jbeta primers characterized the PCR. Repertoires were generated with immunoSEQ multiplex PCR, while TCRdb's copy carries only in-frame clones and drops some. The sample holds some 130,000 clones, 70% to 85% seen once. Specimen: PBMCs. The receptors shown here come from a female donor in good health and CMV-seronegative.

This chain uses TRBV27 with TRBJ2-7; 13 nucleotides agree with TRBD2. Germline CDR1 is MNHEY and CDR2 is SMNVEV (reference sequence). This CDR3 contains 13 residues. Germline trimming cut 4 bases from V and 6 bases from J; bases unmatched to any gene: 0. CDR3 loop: CASSWTSGSEQYF. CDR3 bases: TGTGCCAGCAGTTGGACTAGCGGGAGCGAGCAGTACTTC.

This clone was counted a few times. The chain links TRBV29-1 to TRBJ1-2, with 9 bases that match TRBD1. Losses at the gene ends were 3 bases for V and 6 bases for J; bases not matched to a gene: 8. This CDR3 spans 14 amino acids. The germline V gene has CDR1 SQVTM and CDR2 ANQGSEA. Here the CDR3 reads CSVDSRGQGNGYTF. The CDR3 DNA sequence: TGCAGCGTTGATTCGCGGGGACAGGGAAATGGCTACACCTTC.

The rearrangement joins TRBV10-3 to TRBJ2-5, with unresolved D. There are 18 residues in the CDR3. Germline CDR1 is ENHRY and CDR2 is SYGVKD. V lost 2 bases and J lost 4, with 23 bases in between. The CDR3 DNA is TGTGCCATCAGTGAGGGAAGTATGGTGTCAGGTGTTCGAGAGACCCAGTACTTC. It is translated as CAISEGSMVSGVRETQYF.

The CDR3, as DNA: TGTGCCAGCTCACCGACAGGGGATCGGGGCTACACCTTC. It yields the protein CASSPTGDRGYTF. The chain employs TRBV18 and TRBJ1-2; 8 positions match TRBD1. Germline CDR1 and CDR2: KGHSH and LQKENI. Germline trimming cut 3 bases from V and 8 bases from J; bases unmatched to any gene: 5. This CDR3 spans 13 amino acids.

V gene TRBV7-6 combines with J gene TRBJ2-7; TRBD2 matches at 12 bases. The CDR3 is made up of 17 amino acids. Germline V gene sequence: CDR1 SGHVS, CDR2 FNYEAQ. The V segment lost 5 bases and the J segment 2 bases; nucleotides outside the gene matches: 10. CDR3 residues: CASSPLAGGPSTYEQYF. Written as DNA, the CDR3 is TGTGCCAGCAGCCCTCTAGCGGGAGGGCCATCGACCTACGAGCAGTACTTC.

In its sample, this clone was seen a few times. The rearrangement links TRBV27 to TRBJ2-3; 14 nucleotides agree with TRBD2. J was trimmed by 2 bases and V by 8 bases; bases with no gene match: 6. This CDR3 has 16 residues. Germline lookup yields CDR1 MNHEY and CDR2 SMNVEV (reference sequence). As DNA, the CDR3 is TGTGCCAGCGGGACTAGCGGGAGACCCTCCACAGATACGCAGTATTTT. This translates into CASGTSGRPSTDTQYF.

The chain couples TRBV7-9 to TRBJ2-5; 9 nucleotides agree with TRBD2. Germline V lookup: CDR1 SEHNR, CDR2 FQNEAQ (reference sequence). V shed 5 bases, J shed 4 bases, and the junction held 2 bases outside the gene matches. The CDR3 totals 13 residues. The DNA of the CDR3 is TGTGCCAGCAGCCCGACTAGCGGAGAGACCCAGTACTTC. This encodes CASSPTSGETQYF.

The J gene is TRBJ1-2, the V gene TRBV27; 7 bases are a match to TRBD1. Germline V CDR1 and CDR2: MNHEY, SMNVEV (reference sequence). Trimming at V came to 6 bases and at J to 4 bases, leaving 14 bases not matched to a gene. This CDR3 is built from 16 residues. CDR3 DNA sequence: TGTGCCAGCAGAACATCTAGGACAGGCTCTCCCTATGGCTACACCTTC. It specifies CASRTSRTGSPYGYTF.

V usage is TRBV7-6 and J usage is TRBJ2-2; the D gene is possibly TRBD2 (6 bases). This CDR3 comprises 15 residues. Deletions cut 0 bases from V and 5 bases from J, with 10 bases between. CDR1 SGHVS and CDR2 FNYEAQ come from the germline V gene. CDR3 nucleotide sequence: TGTGCCAGCAGCTTAGCTGCGAGCGGGACCGGGGAGCTGTTTTTT. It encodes CASSLAASGTGELFF.

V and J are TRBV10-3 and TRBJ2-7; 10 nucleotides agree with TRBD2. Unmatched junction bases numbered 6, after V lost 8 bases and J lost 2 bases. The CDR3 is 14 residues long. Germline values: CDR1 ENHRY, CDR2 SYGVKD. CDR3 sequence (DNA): TGTGCCATCGGGGAGCGGGGGGGAACCTACGAGCAGTACTTC. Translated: CAIGERGGTYEQYF.

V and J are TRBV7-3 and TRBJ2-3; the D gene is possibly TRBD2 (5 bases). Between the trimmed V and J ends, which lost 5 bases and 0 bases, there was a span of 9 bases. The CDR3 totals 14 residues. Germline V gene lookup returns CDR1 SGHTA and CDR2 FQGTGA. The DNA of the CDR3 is TGTGCCAGCAGCCGAGGGTTAAGCACAGATACGCAGTATTTT. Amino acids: CASSRGLSTDTQYF. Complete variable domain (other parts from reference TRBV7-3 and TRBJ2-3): GAGVSQTPSNKVTEKGKYVELRCDPISGHTALYWYRQSLGQGPEFLIYFQGTGAADDSGLPNDRFFAVRPEGSVSTLKIQRTERGDSAVYLCASSRGLSTDTQYFGPGTRLTVL.

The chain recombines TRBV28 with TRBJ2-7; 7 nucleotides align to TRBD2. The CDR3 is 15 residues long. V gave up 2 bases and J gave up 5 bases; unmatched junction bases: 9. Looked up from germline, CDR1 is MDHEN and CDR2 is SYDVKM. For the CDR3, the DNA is TGTGCCAGCAGTTTAATCTTGACTAGCCTAAACGAGCAGTACTTC. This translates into CASSLILTSLNEQYF.

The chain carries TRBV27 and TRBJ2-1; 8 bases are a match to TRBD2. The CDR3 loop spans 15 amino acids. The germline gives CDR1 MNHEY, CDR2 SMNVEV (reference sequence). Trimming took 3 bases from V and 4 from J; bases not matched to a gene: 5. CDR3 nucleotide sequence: TGTGCCAGCAGTTTCACTAGCGGACATTACAATGAGCAGTTCTTC. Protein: CASSFTSGHYNEQFF.

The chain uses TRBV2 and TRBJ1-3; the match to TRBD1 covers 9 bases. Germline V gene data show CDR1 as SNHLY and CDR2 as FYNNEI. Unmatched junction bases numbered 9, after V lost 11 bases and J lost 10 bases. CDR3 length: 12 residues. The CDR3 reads CAGGGQGETIYF. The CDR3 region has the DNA TGTGCCGGGGGGGGACAGGGTGAAACCATATATTTT.

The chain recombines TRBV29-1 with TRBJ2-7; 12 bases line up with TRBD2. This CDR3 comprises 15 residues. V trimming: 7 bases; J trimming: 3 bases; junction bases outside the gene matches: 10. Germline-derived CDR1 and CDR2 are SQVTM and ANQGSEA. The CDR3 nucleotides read TGCAGCGGGTCAGTGACTAGCGGGAGAGGCTACGAGCAGTACTTC. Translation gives CSGSVTSGRGYEQYF.

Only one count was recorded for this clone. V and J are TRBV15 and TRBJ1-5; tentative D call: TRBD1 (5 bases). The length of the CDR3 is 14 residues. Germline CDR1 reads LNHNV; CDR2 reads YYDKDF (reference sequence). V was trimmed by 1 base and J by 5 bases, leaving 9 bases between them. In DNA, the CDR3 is TGTGCCACCAGCAGAGTCAGGGATTATCAGCCCCAGCATTTT. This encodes CATSRVRDYQPQHF.

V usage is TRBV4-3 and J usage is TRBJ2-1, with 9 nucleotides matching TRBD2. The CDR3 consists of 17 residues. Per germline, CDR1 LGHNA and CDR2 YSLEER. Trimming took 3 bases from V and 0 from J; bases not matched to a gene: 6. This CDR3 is CASSQDSGSVSYNEQFF. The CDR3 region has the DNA TGCGCCAGCAGCCAGGATAGCGGGAGCGTCTCCTACAATGAGCAGTTCTTC.

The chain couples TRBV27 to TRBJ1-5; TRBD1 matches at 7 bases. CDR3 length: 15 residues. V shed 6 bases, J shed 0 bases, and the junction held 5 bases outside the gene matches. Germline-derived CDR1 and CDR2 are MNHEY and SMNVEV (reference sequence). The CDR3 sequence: CASRSTGNSNQPQHF. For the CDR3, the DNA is TGTGCCAGCAGATCGACAGGGAATAGCAATCAGCCCCAGCATTTT.

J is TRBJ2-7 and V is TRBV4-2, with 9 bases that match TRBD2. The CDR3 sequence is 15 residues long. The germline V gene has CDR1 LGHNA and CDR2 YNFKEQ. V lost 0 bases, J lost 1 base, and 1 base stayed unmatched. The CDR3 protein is CASSQELAGSYEQYF. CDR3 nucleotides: TGTGCCAGCAGCCAAGAGCTAGCGGGATCCTACGAGCAGTACTTC.

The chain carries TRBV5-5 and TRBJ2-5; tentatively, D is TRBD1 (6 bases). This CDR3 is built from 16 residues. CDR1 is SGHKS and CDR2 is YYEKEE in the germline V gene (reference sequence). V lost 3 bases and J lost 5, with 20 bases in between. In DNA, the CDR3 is TGTGCCAGCAGCTCGCTAGACAGGCCCGCCAGGGAGACCCAGTACTTC. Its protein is CASSSLDRPARETQYF.

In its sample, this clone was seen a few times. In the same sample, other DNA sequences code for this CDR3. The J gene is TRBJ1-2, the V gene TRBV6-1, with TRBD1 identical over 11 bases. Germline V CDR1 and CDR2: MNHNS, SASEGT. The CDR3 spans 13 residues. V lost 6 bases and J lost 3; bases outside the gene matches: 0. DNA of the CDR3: TGTGCCAGCAGGGGACAGGGGGACTATGGCTACACCTTC. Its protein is CASRGQGDYGYTF.

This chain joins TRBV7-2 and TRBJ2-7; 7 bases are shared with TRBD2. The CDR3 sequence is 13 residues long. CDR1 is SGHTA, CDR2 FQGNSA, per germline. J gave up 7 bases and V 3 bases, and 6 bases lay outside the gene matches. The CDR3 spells CASSFKGGGEQYF. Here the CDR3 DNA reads TGTGCCAGCAGCTTTAAGGGCGGGGGAGAGCAGTACTTC.

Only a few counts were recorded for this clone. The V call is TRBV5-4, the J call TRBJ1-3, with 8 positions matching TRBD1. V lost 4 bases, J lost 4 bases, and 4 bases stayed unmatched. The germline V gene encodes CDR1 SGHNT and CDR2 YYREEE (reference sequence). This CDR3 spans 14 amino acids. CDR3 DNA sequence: TGTGCCAGCAGCGCCCGGGACAGGGGAAACACCATATATTTT. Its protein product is CASSARDRGNTIYF.

The CDR3 region has the DNA TGTGCCAGCAGCCCTAGCGGGATAGAAGAGCAGTACTTC. This gives the protein CASSPSGIEEQYF. The chain couples TRBV7-2 to TRBJ2-7, with 9 bases that match TRBD2. With V trimmed by 5 bases and J by 7 bases, 6 bases remained unmatched. Per the germline V gene, CDR1 is SGHTA and CDR2 is FQGNSA. The CDR3 is 13 residues long.

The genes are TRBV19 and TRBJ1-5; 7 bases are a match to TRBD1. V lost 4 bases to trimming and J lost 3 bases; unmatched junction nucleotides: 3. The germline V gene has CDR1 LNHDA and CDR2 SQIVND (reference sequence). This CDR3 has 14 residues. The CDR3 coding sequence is TGTGCCAGTAGTAACCAGGGGGACAATCAGCCCCAGCATTTT. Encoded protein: CASSNQGDNQPQHF.

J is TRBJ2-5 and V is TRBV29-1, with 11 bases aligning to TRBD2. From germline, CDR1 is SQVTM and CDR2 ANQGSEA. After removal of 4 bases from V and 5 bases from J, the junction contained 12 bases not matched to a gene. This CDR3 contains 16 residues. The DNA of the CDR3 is TGCAGCGTTGGCCTAGCGGGAGGCATAACGAAGGAGACCCAGTACTTC. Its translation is CSVGLAGGITKETQYF. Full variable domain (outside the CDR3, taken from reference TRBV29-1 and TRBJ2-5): SAVISQKPSRDICQRGTSLTIQCQVDSQVTMMFWYRQQPGQSLTLIATANQGSEATYESGFVIDKFPISRPNLTFSTLTVSNMSPEDSSIYLCSVGLAGGITKETQYFGPGTRLLVL.

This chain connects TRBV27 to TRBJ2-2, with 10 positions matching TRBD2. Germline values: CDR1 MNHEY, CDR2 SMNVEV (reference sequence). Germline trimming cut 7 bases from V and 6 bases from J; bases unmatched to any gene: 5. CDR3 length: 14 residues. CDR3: CASTKGLASGELFF. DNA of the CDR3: TGTGCCAGCACCAAGGGACTAGCGTCCGGGGAGCTGTTTTTT.

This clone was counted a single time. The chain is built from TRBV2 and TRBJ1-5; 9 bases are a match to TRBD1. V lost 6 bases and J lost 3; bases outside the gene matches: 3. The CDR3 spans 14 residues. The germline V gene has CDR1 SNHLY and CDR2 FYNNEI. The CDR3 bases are TGTGCCAGCAGGAGGGACAGGGACAATCAGCCCCAGCATTTT. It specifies CASRRDRDNQPQHF.